The rows below give T cell receptor beta chains drawn from one sample of a study of blood T cell repertoires in COVID-19. Assay used: immunoSEQ multiplex PCR; TCRdb lists only in-frame clones, some missing. The sample carries over 60,000 clones, under 85% recorded once. The specimen sequenced was peripheral blood. These receptors all come from a man between 60 and 75 years old with COVID-19, enrolled during active disease. Both conserved end residues are part of each CDR3. D genes are given only for firm matches. The size of a clone is reported for some rows only, either as once, few or many, or as a class for expanded clones.

>once|NA|TRBJ2-1|TRBV15
TGTGCCACCAGCAGCCAGGTTTACGATGAGCAGTTCTTC
CATSSQVYDEQFF
>NA|NA|TRBJ1-6|TRBV6-5
TGTGCCAGCAGTTACCTTTATTCACCCCTCCACTTT
CASSYLYSPLHF
>NA|TRBD1|TRBJ1-2|TRBV5-4
TGTGCCAGCAGATTAACAGGGGCTGGCTACACCTTC
CASRLTGAGYTF
>NA|NA|TRBJ2-1|TRBV5-4
TGTGCCAGCAGCTCACCTACTAGCCTTAAGCAGTTCTTC
CASSSPTSLKQFF
>NA|TRBD1|TRBJ2-7|TRBV14
TGTGCCAGCAGCGCCCGACAGGGGACAACCTCCTACGAGCAGTACTTC
CASSARQGTTSYEQYF
>few|NA|TRBJ2-7|TRBV3-1/TRBV3-2
TGTGCCAGCAGCCACCCTGGGGAGGTAAACTCCTACGAGCAGTACTTC
CASSHPGEVNSYEQYF
>NA|NA|TRBJ1-2|TRBV2
TGTGCCAGCAGTTCCTCCTATGGCTACACCTTC
CASSSSYGYTF
>once|NA|TRBJ2-5|TRBV30
TGTGCCTGGAGTGTACTAGCTGAGGAGACCCAGTACTTC
CAWSVLAEETQYF
>NA|NA|TRBJ1-2|TRBV25-1
TGTGCCAGCAGTGAGGGCAGAAACTATGGCTACACCTTC
CASSEGRNYGYTF
>few|TRBD1|TRBJ2-2|TRBV19
TGTGCCAGTAGTATAGATCTGGGGACAGTGAACACCGGGGAGCTGTTTTTT
CASSIDLGTVNTGELFF
>NA|TRBD2|TRBJ2-1|TRBV7-3
TGTGCCAGCAGCCTACTAGCGGGGATATACAATGAGCAGTTCTTC
CASSLLAGIYNEQFF
>NA|NA|TRBJ1-3|TRBV6-5
TGTGCCAGCAGTTACGCAGGCGACTCTGGAAACACCATATATTTT
CASSYAGDSGNTIYF
>NA|NA|TRBJ2-7|TRBV29-1
TGCAGCGTCATAAGCAGAGGGGGGGCTACCTACGAGCAGTACTTC
CSVISRGGATYEQYF
>NA|TRBD1|TRBJ1-5|TRBV24-1
TGTGCCACCAGTGACGCGACAGGGAATAGCAATCAGCCCCAGCATTTT
CATSDATGNSNQPQHF
>NA|TRBD1|TRBJ2-1|TRBV6-5
TGTGCCAGCAAAAGACAGGGCAGCGATGAGCAGTTCTTC
CASKRQGSDEQFF
>NA|NA|TRBJ2-4|TRBV2
TGTGCCAGCAGGGGGACTTTAGCCAAAAACATTCAGTACTTC
CASRGTLAKNIQYF
>NA|NA|TRBJ2-1|TRBV6-5
TGTGCCAGCAGGTTTGCAGGTTACAATGAGCAGTTCTTC
CASRFAGYNEQFF
>NA|NA|TRBJ1-2|TRBV9
TGTGCCAGCAGCGCGAACTATGGCTACACCTTC
CASSANYGYTF
>NA|TRBD2|TRBJ2-7|TRBV29-1
TGCAGCGTTGACGGGCAGCGAAGCGGGATGGGTCCGCACGAGCAGTACTTC
CSVDGQRSGMGPHEQYF
>NA|TRBD2|TRBJ2-2|TRBV6-1
TGTGCCAGCAGTTTCGGGCTAGCGGGCACCGGGGAGCTGTTTTTT
CASSFGLAGTGELFF
>NA|TRBD1|TRBJ1-1|TRBV5-6
TGTGCCAGCAGCTCCCGTGCTGTGACAGGGAGGACTGAAGCTTTCTTT
CASSSRAVTGRTEAFF
>NA|TRBD1|TRBJ1-1|TRBV5-4
TGTGCCAGCAGCCCCCGGGGACAGGGAGTGAACACTGAAGCTTTCTTT
CASSPRGQGVNTEAFF
>NA|TRBD1|TRBJ2-3|TRBV5-1
TGCGCCAGCAGCTACAAGAGGGGGCAGAGGACAGATACGCAGTATTTT
CASSYKRGQRTDTQYF
>NA|NA|TRBJ2-7|TRBV2
TGTGCCAGCACCCTCCCCGGGGGCTCCTACGAGCAGTACTTC
CASTLPGGSYEQYF
>NA|NA|TRBJ2-7|TRBV6-6
TGTGCCAGCAGTTACTCGGCGTGGAGGGAGCAGTACTTC
CASSYSAWREQYF
>NA|NA|TRBJ1-6|TRBV27
TGTGCCAGCAGTTTCACAAATTCCCCCCTCCACTTT
CASSFTNSPLHF
>NA|NA|TRBJ2-5|TRBV7-6
TGTGCCAGCAGCTTAGATTTAGGAGGGGAGACCCAGTACTTC
CASSLDLGGETQYF
>NA|NA|TRBJ2-7|TRBV7-6
TGTGCCAGCAGCCCACACGACAGGAGCTCCTACGAGCAGTACTTC
CASSPHDRSSYEQYF